This T cell receptor beta chain was identified in a study of naive and memory T cell subsets. Comments on this clonotype: The antigen is not known.

The CDR3 is made up of 13 amino acids. The V gene's germline CDR1 is MNHEY and CDR2 SVGAGI. The V and J ends lost 6 bases and 2 bases respectively, with 9 bases between them. Whole-study findings and limits: Naive repertoires, especially CD8, held a few larger clonotypes, possibly memory cells re-expressing CD45RA. Over 95% of naive TCR sequences appeared only once, unlike memory subsets. RNA-based TCR counts may shift with T cell activation and differentiation.

Both TRBC1 and TRBC2 were covered by a beta constant-region primer of two equimolar oligonucleotides. Nested alpha and beta constant-region primers with the SP2 primer drove four PCR rounds on ligated cDNA. One entry per CDR3 protein results from TCRdb running MiXCR on the UMI-ligation and nested PCR reads. The sample carries 120,000 to 150,000 distinct CDR3 sequences, approximately 21% recorded once. Four subsets defined by CD45RA and CD27 were sorted after CD3, CD4, CD8 and live/dead staining. Sequences were obtained from naive CD8+ T cells from blood. This sequence originates from a human donor in good health. The genes are TRBV6-5 and TRBJ2-3, with unresolved D. CDR3 DNA: TGTGCCAGCAGCCGCCATATCACAGATACGCAGTATTTT. This codes for CASSRHITDTQYF.